The 32 T cell receptor beta chains below come from one sample, sequenced in a study of shared clonotypes between healthy human individuals. Generated by immunoSEQ multiplex PCR, the TCRdb table keeps only in-frame clones and is missing some. Among millions of clones listed, around 90% were seen once. Material: naive CD4+ T cells sorted from blood. Regarding subset: CD45RA+ positively selected. The receptors originated from a man aged 18 to 35 in good health.

The chain has TRBV6-5 and TRBJ1-3; TRBD1 matches at 9 bases. CDR1 MNHEY and CDR2 SVGAGI come from the germline V gene. Trimming removed 5 bases from V and 8 bases from J; junction bases left unmatched: 7. The CDR3 has 14 amino acids. CDR3 in amino acids: CASSPGTGRDTIYF. The CDR3 coding sequence is TGTGCCAGCAGTCCTGGGACAGGGAGGGACACCATATATTTT.

The sample holds one count of this clone. The chain is built from TRBV12-5 and TRBJ2-3; D is uncertain. CDR3 size: 11 residues. With 5 bases removed from V and 5 bases from J, the gap between germline ends came to 5 bases. In germline, CDR1 is LGHNT, CDR2 FRNRAP. CDR3 protein: CASGTLDTQYF. DNA of the CDR3: TGTGCTAGTGGTACGTTAGATACGCAGTATTTT.

The chain carries TRBV2 and TRBJ2-1, with TRBD1 as a possible D gene (6 bases). Per germline, CDR1 SNHLY and CDR2 FYNNEI. V lost 7 bases and J lost 2, with 9 bases in between. The CDR3 is 13 residues long. CDR3 in DNA: TGTGCCAGCAATGGGGGCCCCTACAATGAGCAGTTCTTC. This encodes CASNGGPYNEQFF.

The V gene is TRBV2, the J gene TRBJ2-1; D is unclear. V shed 2 bases and J shed 10 bases, with 9 bases lying between them. Germline V gene sequence: CDR1 SNHLY, CDR2 FYNNEI. The CDR3 has 12 residues. In DNA form, the CDR3 reads TGTGCCAGCAGTGAACTGAGCGCGGAGCAGTTCTTC. Translated: CASSELSAEQFF. The full variable domain, rest sourced from reference TRBV2 and TRBJ2-1, is EPEVTQTPSHQVTQMGQEVILRCVPISNHLYFYWYRQILGQKVEFLVSFYNNEISEKSEIFDDQFSVERPDGSNFTLKIRSTKLEDSAMYFCASSELSAEQFFGPGTRLTVL.

This rearrangement joins TRBV15 to TRBJ2-3; 10 nucleotides line up with TRBD2. The CDR3 loop spans 17 amino acids. V was clipped by 0 bases and J by 5 bases; unmatched bases: 8. Per germline, CDR1 LNHNV and CDR2 YYDKDF (reference sequence). CDR3 residues: CATSRDPAGGPRDTQYF. Written as DNA, the CDR3 is TGTGCCACCAGCAGAGATCCAGCGGGAGGGCCTAGAGATACGCAGTATTTT.

V is TRBV11-2 and J is TRBJ1-2; D is ambiguous. This CDR3 is 14 amino acids long. Trimming removed 5 bases at V and 2 bases at J, with 12 bases between. The germline CDR1 and CDR2 sequences are SGHAT and FQNNGV. CDR3 in DNA: TGTGCCAGCAGCCCATCGACGGGGAACTATGGCTACACCTTC. Protein sequence: CASSPSTGNYGYTF.

V and J are TRBV7-8 and TRBJ1-4; maybe TRBD1 (5 bases). The CDR3 has 13 amino acids. V lost 5 bases, J lost 8 bases, and 12 bases lay in between. In germline, CDR1 is SGHVS, CDR2 FQNEAQ. CDR3 region: CASSPGLGEKLFF. DNA of the CDR3: TGTGCCAGCAGCCCAGGGTTAGGGGAAAAACTGTTTTTT.

Regarding this clone: The identical CDR3 is also encoded by other nucleotide sequences in the sample. This chain uses TRBV30 with TRBJ1-3; D remains unclear. The CDR3 loop spans 10 amino acids. The ends were cut back, 1 base at V and 6 bases at J, with 1 base in the middle. The V gene's germline CDR1 is GTSNPN and CDR2 SVGIG (reference sequence). The CDR3 region is CAWSENTIYF. CDR3 nucleotides: TGTGCCTGGAGTGAAAACACCATATATTTT.

The J gene is TRBJ2-5, the V gene TRBV10-2; TRBD1 agrees at 8 bases. CDR3 length equals 15 residues. Germline values: CDR1 WSHSY, CDR2 SAAADI. V lost 2 bases and J lost 5; bases outside the gene matches: 7. CDR3 in amino acids: CASSEQGAGLETQYF. CDR3 sequence (DNA): TGCGCCAGCAGTGAGCAGGGGGCGGGTTTGGAGACCCAGTACTTC.

This chain links TRBV9 with TRBJ2-2, with D possibly matching TRBD2 (6 bases). Germline V gene data show CDR1 as SGDLS and CDR2 as YYNGEE. The CDR3 has 15 residues. The ends were cut back, 0 bases at V and 5 bases at J, with 11 bases in the middle. The CDR3 loop is CASSVGGKGTGELFF. The CDR3 DNA follows: TGTGCCAGCAGCGTAGGCGGGAAAGGAACCGGGGAGCTGTTTTTT.

The chain combines TRBV2 with TRBJ2-1; 8 bases fit TRBD2. The length of the CDR3 is 15 residues. V was clipped by 7 bases and J by 5 bases; unmatched bases: 10. Germline loops: CDR1 SNHLY, CDR2 FYNNEI. The CDR3: CASNSRLAYNNEQFF. The CDR3 DNA reads as TGTGCCAGCAACTCGAGACTAGCGTATAACAATGAGCAGTTCTTC.

The V gene is TRBV11-2, the J gene TRBJ2-7, with 9 bases that match TRBD1. V shed 5 bases and J 4 bases; nucleotides not matched to a gene: 9. From germline, CDR1 is SGHAT and CDR2 FQNNGV. The length of the CDR3 is 15 residues. CDR3 DNA sequence: TGTGCCAGCAGCACTGAGGGACAGGGAAAGTACGAGCAGTACTTC. Its protein is CASSTEGQGKYEQYF.

V gene TRBV29-1 combines with J gene TRBJ2-2, with 7 bases identical to TRBD1. The J segment lost 0 bases and the V segment lost 7 bases, leaving 5 bases of the junction unmatched. CDR3 length: 14 amino acids. Germline CDR1 is SQVTM and CDR2 is ANQGSEA. The CDR3 nucleotides read TGCAGCGCACGACAGGGCGCGAACACCGGGGAGCTGTTTTTT. It codes for CSARQGANTGELFF.

V gene TRBV9 combines with J gene TRBJ2-5; 10 nucleotides align to TRBD2. The CDR3 totals 19 residues. CDR1 is SGDLS, CDR2 YYNGEE, per germline. V gave up 0 bases and J gave up 5 bases; unmatched junction bases: 16. This CDR3 is CASSVGQAGGPNMWETQYF. The CDR3 nucleotides read TGTGCCAGCAGCGTAGGTCAAGCGGGGGGGCCGAATATGTGGGAGACCCAGTACTTC.

The rearrangement links TRBV19 to TRBJ2-3; the D is unclear. The CDR3 totals 15 residues. CDR1 LNHDA and CDR2 SQIVND come from the germline V gene (reference sequence). The V gene lost 1 base and the J gene lost 2 bases, with 10 bases spanning the gap. CDR3 nucleotide sequence: TGTGCCAGTAGTATAGTGGGCAGGCACACAGATACGCAGTATTTT. This gives the protein CASSIVGRHTDTQYF. The full variable domain, with the rest looked up from reference TRBV19 and TRBJ2-3, is DGGITQSPKYLFRKEGQNVTLSCEQNLNHDAMYWYRQDPGQGLRLIYYSQIVNDFQKGDIAEGYSVSREKKESFPLTVTSAQKNPTAFYLCASSIVGRHTDTQYFGPGTRLTVL.

V and J are TRBV29-1 and TRBJ1-1, with D perhaps matching TRBD1 (5 bases). V dropped 4 bases and J dropped 1 base, with 16 bases sitting between them. Germline CDR1 is SQVTM and CDR2 is ANQGSEA. There are 15 residues in the CDR3. In DNA, the CDR3 is TGCAGCGTTGCGTTAGGGACGACAGCGAACACTGAAGCTTTCTTT. This encodes CSVALGTTANTEAFF. The variable domain in full, with the rest retrieved from reference TRBV29-1 and TRBJ1-1, is SAVISQKPSRDICQRGTSLTIQCQVDSQVTMMFWYRQQPGQSLTLIATANQGSEATYESGFVIDKFPISRPNLTFSTLTVSNMSPEDSSIYLCSVALGTTANTEAFFGQGTRLTVV.

This chain joins TRBV6-1 and TRBJ2-5; 7 bases are shared with TRBD2. Germline values: CDR1 MNHNS, CDR2 SASEGT. The V gene end was trimmed by 5 bases and the J gene end by 5 bases; junction bases not matched to a gene: 8. The CDR3 has 14 residues. CDR3 DNA: TGTGCCAGCAGTTCCCCAGCGGGATTTGAGACCCAGTACTTC. Its protein product is CASSSPAGFETQYF.

The chain carries TRBV4-3 and TRBJ2-1; a possible D gene is TRBD1 (5 bases). The length of the CDR3 is 17 residues. V was pared by 0 bases and J by 2 bases, with 14 bases between. Germline CDR1 and CDR2: LGHNA and YSLEER. The CDR3 here is CASSQDGVLGAYNEQFF. In DNA form, the CDR3 reads TGCGCCAGCAGCCAAGATGGCGTCCTAGGGGCCTACAATGAGCAGTTCTTC.

Comments on this clone: The identical CDR3 is also encoded by other nucleotide sequences in the sample. The chain combines TRBV19 with TRBJ1-5; D gene ambiguous. The CDR3 is 15 amino acids. The V end lost 3 bases, the J end lost 0 bases, and 9 bases lay between the germline ends. The germline V gene encodes CDR1 LNHDA and CDR2 SQIVND (reference sequence). The CDR3 protein is CASSIGGDSNQPQHF. Written as DNA, the CDR3 is TGTGCCAGTAGTATCGGCGGGGATAGCAATCAGCCCCAGCATTTT.

The chain uses TRBV11-2 and TRBJ2-3; 9 nucleotides match TRBD2. CDR1 and CDR2 (germline): SGHAT, FQNNGV. The CDR3 runs 17 residues. V gave up 1 base and J gave up 2 bases; unmatched junction bases: 7. CDR3 amino acids: CASSLAPASGVTDTQYF. Written as DNA, the CDR3 is TGTGCCAGCAGCTTAGCCCCGGCTAGCGGGGTCACAGATACGCAGTATTTT.

This chain connects TRBV30 to TRBJ1-5; D perhaps matches TRBD1 (6 bases). CDR3 length: 17 residues. V was cut by 0 bases and J by 1 base, with 16 bases left in between. Germline V gives CDR1 GTSNPN, CDR2 SVGIG (reference sequence). This chain's CDR3 is CAWSVRGTGRSNQPQHF. CDR3 nucleotide sequence: TGTGCCTGGAGTGTACGAGGAACAGGGAGGAGCAATCAGCCCCAGCATTTT.

This chain connects TRBV11-2 to TRBJ2-7; D may be TRBD2 (5 bases). This CDR3 has 14 residues. V gave up 4 bases and J gave up 4 bases, with 14 bases separating them. In germline, CDR1 is SGHAT, CDR2 FQNNGV. The CDR3 spells CASSSDSLRYEQYF. The CDR3 region has the DNA TGTGCCAGCAGCTCGGACTCCTTGAGGTACGAGCAGTACTTC.

The chain joins TRBV10-3 to TRBJ2-5, with D perhaps being TRBD1 or TRBD2 (6 bases each). The CDR3 consists of 12 residues. Trimming took off 7 bases at V and 7 bases at J, with 13 bases between the two ends. Germline-derived CDR1 and CDR2 are ENHRY and SYGVKD. The DNA for the CDR3 is TGTGCCATCAACAATGGAGGGGGGACCCAGTACTTC. Protein: CAINNGGGTQYF.

The chain is built from TRBV5-4 and TRBJ2-5, with 12 bases fitting TRBD2. CDR3 length equals 17 residues. After removal of 2 bases from V and 4 bases from J, the junction contained 9 bases not matched to a gene. The germline V gene encodes CDR1 SGHNT and CDR2 YYREEE (reference sequence). CDR3 in DNA: TGTGCCAGCAGCTTAACACTAGCGGGGGGTGGTGGAGAGACCCAGTACTTC. This sequence encodes CASSLTLAGGGGETQYF. Looking up the rest from reference TRBV5-4 and TRBJ2-5 gives the full variable domain: ETGVTQSPTHLIKTRGQQVTLRCSSQSGHNTVSWYQQALGQGPQFIFQYYREEENGRGNFPPRFSGLQFPNYSSELNVNALELDDSALYLCASSLTLAGGGGETQYFGPGTRLLVL.

The chain is built from TRBV18 and TRBJ1-3; unclear D gene. The CDR3 consists of 13 residues. V was clipped by 2 bases and J by 4 bases, with 6 bases between them. The germline CDR1 and CDR2 sequences are KGHSH and LQKENI. CDR3 amino acids: CASSPTAGNTIYF. Here the CDR3 DNA reads TGTGCCAGCTCACCAACAGCAGGAAACACCATATATTTT. Filled out from reference TRBV18 and TRBJ1-3, the complete variable domain reads NAGVMQNPRHLVRRRGQEARLRCSPMKGHSHVYWYRQLPEEGLKFMVYLQKENIIDESGMPKERFSAEFPKEGPSILRIQQVVRGDSAAYFCASSPTAGNTIYFGEGSWLTVV.

This chain connects TRBV18 to TRBJ1-2, with no clear D. Trimming took off 2 bases at V and 0 bases at J, with 10 bases between the two ends. CDR1 KGHSH and CDR2 LQKENI come from the germline V gene. This CDR3 is 15 amino acids long. The CDR3 loop is CASSPGEWANYGYTF. CDR3 nucleotides: TGTGCCAGCTCACCAGGGGAGTGGGCTAACTATGGCTACACCTTC. The complete variable domain, with remaining parts taken from reference TRBV18 and TRBJ1-2, reads NAGVMQNPRHLVRRRGQEARLRCSPMKGHSHVYWYRQLPEEGLKFMVYLQKENIIDESGMPKERFSAEFPKEGPSILRIQQVVRGDSAAYFCASSPGEWANYGYTFGSGTRLTVV.

Only one count was recorded for this clone. This chain uses TRBV28 with TRBJ1-2; TRBD1 is a possible D gene (5 bases). V was clipped by 8 bases and J by 2 bases, with 15 bases between them. From germline, CDR1 is MDHEN and CDR2 SYDVKM. The CDR3 spans 14 residues. The CDR3 sequence is CASSVRAGNYGYTF. The CDR3 nucleotides read TGTGCCAGCTCCGTCAGGGCGGGGAACTATGGCTACACCTTC.

This clone was picked up one time. V gene TRBV7-3 combines with J gene TRBJ2-7; 8 bases agree with TRBD1. CDR3 length: 15 amino acids. Germline V CDR1 and CDR2: SGHTA, FQGTGA. The V segment lost 6 bases and the J segment 1 base; nucleotides outside the gene matches: 8. The CDR3 DNA reads TGTGCCAGCAGTACCGGGACAGGACCATCCTACGAGCAGTACTTC. Its translation: CASSTGTGPSYEQYF.

The chain combines TRBV28 with TRBJ1-1, with a possible D match to TRBD1 (5 bases). The germline gives CDR1 MDHEN, CDR2 SYDVKM. CDR3 size: 15 residues. The V end was cut by 3 bases, the J end by 0 bases, with 11 bases between. CDR3 region: CASSFGTAMNTEAFF. DNA of the CDR3: TGTGCCAGCAGTTTCGGGACGGCCATGAACACTGAAGCTTTCTTT.

V and J are TRBV19 and TRBJ1-2; tentative D call: TRBD1 (5 bases). CDR1 LNHDA and CDR2 SQIVND come from the germline V gene (reference sequence). This CDR3 is built from 17 residues. Trimming left V 1 base short and J 0 bases short, with 15 bases between. CDR3 sequence reads: CASSIAQGGISNYGYTF. The CDR3 nucleotides are TGTGCCAGTAGTATAGCCCAGGGAGGAATTTCTAACTATGGCTACACCTTC.

This clone was counted a single time. The genes are TRBV4-1 and TRBJ2-3; D is undetermined. The germline V gene has CDR1 MGHRA and CDR2 YSYEKL. The CDR3 spans 14 residues. Deletions cut 3 bases from V and 0 bases from J, with 7 bases between. The CDR3 nucleotides are TGCGCCAGCAGCCACTTCCCTAGCACAGATACGCAGTATTTT. Its translation is CASSHFPSTDTQYF.

For this clone: One end of the junction fails to match germline, which may point to a read error. Written as DNA, the CDR3 is TGTGCCGGCAGCCGGGGCGGACCCATCACAGCTAGCACAGATACGCAGTATTTT. The encoded protein is CAGSRGGPITASTDTQYF. The chain uses TRBV11-3 and TRBJ2-3; D assignment may be TRBD1 or TRBD2 (5 bases each). The CDR3 loop spans 18 amino acids. Germline values: CDR1 SGHNT, CDR2 YENEEA.